This T cell receptor beta chain was found in a study of technical replicates of blood from a few donors. Trimming removed 4 bases at V and 0 bases at J, with 5 bases between. Germline assignment: CDR1 SGHRS and CDR2 YFSETQ. There are 14 residues in the CDR3. Data came from immunoSEQ multiplex PCR; TCRdb stores just in-frame clones and leaves some out. The table has roughly 50,000 clones, 90% to 95% seen once; the top ten hold about 3.9%. The chain combines TRBV5-1 with TRBJ2-6; D is unclear. Sample: PBMCs. This sequence originates from a human donor in good health. Some clones in this sample may be carry-over from other donors' samples. CDR3 sequence reads: CASSGTSGANVLTF. The CDR3, as DNA: TGCGCCAGCAGCGGCACCTCTGGGGCCAACGTCCTGACTTTC.